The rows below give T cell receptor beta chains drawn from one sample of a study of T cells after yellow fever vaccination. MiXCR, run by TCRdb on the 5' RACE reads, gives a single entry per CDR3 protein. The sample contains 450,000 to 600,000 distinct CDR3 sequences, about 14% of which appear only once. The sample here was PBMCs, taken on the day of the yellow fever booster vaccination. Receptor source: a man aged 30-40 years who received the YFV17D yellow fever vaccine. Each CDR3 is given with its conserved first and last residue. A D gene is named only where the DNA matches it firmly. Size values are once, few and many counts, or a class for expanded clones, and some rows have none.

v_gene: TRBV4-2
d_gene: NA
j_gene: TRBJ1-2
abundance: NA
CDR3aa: CASSQVPETITNGYTF
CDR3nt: TGTGCCAGCAGCCAAGTACCGGAGACCATAACAAATGGCTACACCTTC

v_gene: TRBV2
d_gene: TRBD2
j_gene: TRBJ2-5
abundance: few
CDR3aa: CASNGLGQETQYF
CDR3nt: TGTGCCAGCAACGGACTAGGCCAAGAGACCCAGTACTTC

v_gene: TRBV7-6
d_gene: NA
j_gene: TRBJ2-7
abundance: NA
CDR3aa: CASSLAAGAKNYEQYF
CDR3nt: TGTGCCAGCAGCTTAGCAGCCGGGGCCAAAAACTACGAGCAGTACTTC

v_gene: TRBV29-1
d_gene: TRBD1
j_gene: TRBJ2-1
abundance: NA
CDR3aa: CSVVQQGSYNEQFF
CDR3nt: TGCAGCGTTGTACAACAGGGGTCCTACAATGAGCAGTTCTTC

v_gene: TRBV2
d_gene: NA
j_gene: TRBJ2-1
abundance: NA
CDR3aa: CASSALNPATGEQFF
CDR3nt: TGTGCCAGCAGTGCCCTCAACCCCGCCACGGGTGAGCAGTTCTTC

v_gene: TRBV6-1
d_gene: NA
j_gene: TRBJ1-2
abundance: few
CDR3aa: CASSMTSQGPHGYTF
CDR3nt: TGTGCCAGCAGCATGACCTCCCAGGGTCCTCATGGCTACACCTTC

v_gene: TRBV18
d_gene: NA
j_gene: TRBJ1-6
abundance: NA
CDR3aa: CASSPRRGGTGSPLHF
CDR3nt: TGTGCCAGCTCACCCCGTAGGGGGGGAACGGGCTCACCCCTCCACTTT

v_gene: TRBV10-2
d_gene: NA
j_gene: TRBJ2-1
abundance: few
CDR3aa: CASSDGQLSSYNEQFF
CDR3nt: TGCGCCAGCAGTGATGGGCAGTTGAGCTCCTACAATGAGCAGTTCTTC

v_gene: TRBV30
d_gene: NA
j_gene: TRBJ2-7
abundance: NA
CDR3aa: CAWGLGAPYEQYF
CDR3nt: TGTGCCTGGGGGCTGGGGGCTCCCTACGAGCAGTACTTC

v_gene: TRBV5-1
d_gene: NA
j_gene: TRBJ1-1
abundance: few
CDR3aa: CASSLVRSDTEAFF
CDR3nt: TGCGCCAGCAGCTTGGTACGGAGTGACACTGAAGCTTTCTTT

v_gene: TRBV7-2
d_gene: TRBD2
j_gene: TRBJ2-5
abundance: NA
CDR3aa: CASSLGRLAGAQETQYF
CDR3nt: TGTGCCAGCAGCTTGGGAAGACTAGCGGGGGCCCAAGAGACCCAGTACTTC

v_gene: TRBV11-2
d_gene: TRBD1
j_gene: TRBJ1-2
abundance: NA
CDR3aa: CASSTGDWVGYTF
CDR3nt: TGTGCCAGCAGCACAGGGGATTGGGTTGGCTACACCTTC

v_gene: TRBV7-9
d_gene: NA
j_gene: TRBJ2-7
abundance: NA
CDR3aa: CASSLTQPRVEQYF
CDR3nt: TGTGCCAGCAGCTTAACGCAGCCTAGAGTCGAGCAGTACTTC

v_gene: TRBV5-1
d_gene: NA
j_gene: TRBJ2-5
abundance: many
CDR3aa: CASSLRQETQYF
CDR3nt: TGCGCCAGCAGCCTGAGGCAAGAGACCCAGTACTTC

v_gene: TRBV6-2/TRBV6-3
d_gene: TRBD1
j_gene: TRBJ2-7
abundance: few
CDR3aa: CASSLGTGLYF
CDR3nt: TGTGCCAGCAGTCTCGGGACAGGGCTCTACTTC

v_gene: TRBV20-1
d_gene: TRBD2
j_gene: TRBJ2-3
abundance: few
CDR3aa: CSARRGLAASTDTQYF
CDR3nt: TGCAGTGCTAGAAGGGGACTAGCGGCTAGCACAGATACGCAGTATTTT

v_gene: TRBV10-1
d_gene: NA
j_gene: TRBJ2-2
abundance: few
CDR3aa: CASSHSENTGELFF
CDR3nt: TGCGCCAGCTCCCACAGCGAGAACACCGGGGAGCTGTTTTTT

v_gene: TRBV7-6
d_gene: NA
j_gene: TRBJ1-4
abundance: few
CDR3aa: CASSERDGKLFF
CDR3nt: TGTGCCAGCAGCGAAAGGGACGGAAAACTGTTTTTT

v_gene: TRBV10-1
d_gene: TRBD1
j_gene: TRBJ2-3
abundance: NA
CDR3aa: CASKRDRESDTQYF
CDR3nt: TGCGCCAGCAAACGGGACAGGGAGTCAGATACGCAGTATTTT

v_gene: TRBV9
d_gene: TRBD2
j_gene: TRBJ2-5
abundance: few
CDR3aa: CASSPPGTRHQETQYF
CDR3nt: TGTGCCAGCAGCCCCCCCGGGACTAGACACCAAGAGACCCAGTACTTC

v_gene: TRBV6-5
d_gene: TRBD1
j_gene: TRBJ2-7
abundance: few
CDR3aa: CASSRAQGTGTTYEQYF
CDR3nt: TGTGCCAGCAGCCGGGCGCAGGGGACAGGAACAACCTACGAGCAGTACTTC

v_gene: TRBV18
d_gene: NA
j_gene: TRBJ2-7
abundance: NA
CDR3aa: CASSSLGHRAYDEQYF
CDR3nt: TGTGCCAGCTCATCCCTAGGACACAGGGCGTACGACGAGCAGTACTTC

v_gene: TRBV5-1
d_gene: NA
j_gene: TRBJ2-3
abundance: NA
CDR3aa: CASSNPLKPDTQYF
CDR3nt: TGCGCCAGCAGCAACCCCCTCAAGCCAGATACGCAGTATTTT

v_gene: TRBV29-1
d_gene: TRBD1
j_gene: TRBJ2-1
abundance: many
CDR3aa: CSVAGGNEQFF
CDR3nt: TGCAGCGTCGCAGGGGGCAATGAGCAGTTCTTC

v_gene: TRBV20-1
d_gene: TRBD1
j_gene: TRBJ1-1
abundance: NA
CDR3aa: CSARQGRNTEAFF
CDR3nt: TGCAGTGCTCGACAGGGTCGGAACACTGAAGCTTTCTTT

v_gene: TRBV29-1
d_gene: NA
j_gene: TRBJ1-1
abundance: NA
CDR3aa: CSVKGRMNTEAFF
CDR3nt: TGCAGCGTTAAGGGGCGGATGAACACTGAAGCTTTCTTT

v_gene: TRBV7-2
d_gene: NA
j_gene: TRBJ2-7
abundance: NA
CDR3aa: CASSRGAVASYEQYF
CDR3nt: TGTGCCAGCAGCCGCGGGGCGGTTGCTTCCTACGAGCAGTACTTC

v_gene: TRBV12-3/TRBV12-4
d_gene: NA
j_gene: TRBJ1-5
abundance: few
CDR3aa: CASSFPQGGPQPQHF
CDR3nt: TGTGCCAGCAGTTTTCCGCAGGGTGGGCCTCAGCCCCAGCATTTT

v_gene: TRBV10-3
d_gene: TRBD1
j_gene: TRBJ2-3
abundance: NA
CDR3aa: CAISEGQGAKDTQYF
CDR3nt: TGTGCCATCAGTGAGGGACAGGGGGCGAAAGATACGCAGTATTTT

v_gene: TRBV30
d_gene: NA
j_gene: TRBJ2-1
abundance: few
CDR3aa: CAWSVETPEFGEQFF
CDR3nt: TGTGCCTGGAGTGTTGAGACACCGGAATTCGGTGAGCAGTTCTTC

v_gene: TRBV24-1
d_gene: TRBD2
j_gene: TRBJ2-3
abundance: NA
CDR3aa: CATSPRKTTAGFTDTQYF
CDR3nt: TGTGCCACCAGCCCCCGAAAGACGACAGCGGGATTCACAGATACGCAGTATTTT

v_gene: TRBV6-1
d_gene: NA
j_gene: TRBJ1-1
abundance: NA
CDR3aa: CASSLQPNTEAFF
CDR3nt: TGTGCCAGCAGCCTACAGCCTAACACTGAAGCTTTCTTT

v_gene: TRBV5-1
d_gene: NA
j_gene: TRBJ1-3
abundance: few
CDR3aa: CASSYTGQPGNTIYF
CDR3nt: TGCGCCAGCAGCTATACAGGGCAGCCTGGAAACACCATATATTTT

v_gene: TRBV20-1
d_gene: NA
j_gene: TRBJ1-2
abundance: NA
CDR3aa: CSAKQGGPNYGYTF
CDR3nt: TGCAGTGCGAAACAGGGCGGACCTAACTATGGCTACACCTTC

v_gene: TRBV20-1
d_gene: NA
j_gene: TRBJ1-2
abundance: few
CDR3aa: CSARDSGGYTF
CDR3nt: TGCAGTGCTAGAGATAGCGGTGGCTACACCTTC

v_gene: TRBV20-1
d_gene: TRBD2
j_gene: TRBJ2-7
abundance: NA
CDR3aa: CSAEGLAGVQYEQYF
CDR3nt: TGCAGTGCAGAGGGACTAGCGGGAGTTCAGTACGAGCAGTACTTC

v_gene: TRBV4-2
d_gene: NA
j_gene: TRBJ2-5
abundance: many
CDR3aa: CASSQGGGQETQYF
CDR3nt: TGTGCCAGCAGCCAAGGGGGCGGCCAAGAGACCCAGTACTTC

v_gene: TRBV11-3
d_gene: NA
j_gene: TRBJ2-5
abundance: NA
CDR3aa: CASSSPDHDRETQYF
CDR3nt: TGTGCCAGCAGCTCCCCGGACCACGATCGGGAGACCCAGTACTTC

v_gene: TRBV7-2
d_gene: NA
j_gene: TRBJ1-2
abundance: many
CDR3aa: CASSALQWGQGYTF
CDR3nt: TGTGCCAGCAGCGCACTACAGTGGGGGCAAGGCTACACCTTC

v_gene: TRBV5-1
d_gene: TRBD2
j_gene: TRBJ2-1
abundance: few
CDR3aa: CASSLVLLAGITYNEQFF
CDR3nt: TGCGCCAGCAGCTTGGTGCTACTAGCGGGAATCACCTACAATGAGCAGTTCTTC

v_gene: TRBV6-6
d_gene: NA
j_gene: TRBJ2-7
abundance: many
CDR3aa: CASSPAVYEQYF
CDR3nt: TGTGCCAGCAGTCCCGCTGTTTACGAGCAGTACTTC

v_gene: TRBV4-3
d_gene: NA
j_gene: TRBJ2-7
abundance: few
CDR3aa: CASSQDYSYEQYF
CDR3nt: TGCGCCAGCAGCCAAGATTACAGCTACGAGCAGTACTTC

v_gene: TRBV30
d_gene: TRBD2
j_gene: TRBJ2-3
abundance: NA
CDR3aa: CALKTSGTDTQYF
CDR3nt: TGTGCCTTGAAGACTAGCGGCACAGATACGCAGTATTTT

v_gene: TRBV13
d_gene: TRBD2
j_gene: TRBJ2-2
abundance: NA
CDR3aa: CASSPVSGGIANTGELFF
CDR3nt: TGTGCCAGCAGCCCAGTTAGCGGGGGGATCGCGAACACCGGGGAGCTGTTTTTT

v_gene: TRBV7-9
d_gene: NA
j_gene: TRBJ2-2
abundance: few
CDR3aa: CASSLLREITGELFF
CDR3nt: TGTGCCAGCAGCTTACTCCGGGAGATCACCGGGGAGCTGTTTTTT

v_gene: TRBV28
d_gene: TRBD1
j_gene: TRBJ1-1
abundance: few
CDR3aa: CATRSTGTGYTEAFF
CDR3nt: TGTGCCACGAGATCGACCGGGACAGGGTACACTGAAGCTTTCTTT

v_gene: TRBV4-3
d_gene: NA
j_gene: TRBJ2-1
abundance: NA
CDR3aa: CASSQEVGGISYNEQFF
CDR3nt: TGCGCCAGCAGCCAAGAGGTGGGGGGAATCTCCTACAATGAGCAGTTCTTC

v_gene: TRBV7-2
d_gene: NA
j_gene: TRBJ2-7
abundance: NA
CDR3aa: CASSLGVGAWEQYF
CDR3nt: TGTGCCAGCAGCTTAGGGGTGGGGGCATGGGAGCAGTACTTC

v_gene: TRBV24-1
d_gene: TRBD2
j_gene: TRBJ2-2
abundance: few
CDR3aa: CATSDFGSGKGELFF
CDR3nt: TGTGCCACCAGTGATTTCGGTAGCGGGAAGGGGGAGCTGTTTTTT

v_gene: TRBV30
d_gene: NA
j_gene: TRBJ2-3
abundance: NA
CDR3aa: CAWSPWNGNTDTQYF
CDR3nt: TGTGCCTGGAGCCCGTGGAACGGCAACACAGATACGCAGTATTTT

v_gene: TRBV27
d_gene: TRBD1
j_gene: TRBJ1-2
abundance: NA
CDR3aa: CASSPWDRMGGYTF
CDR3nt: TGTGCCAGCAGTCCTTGGGACAGGATGGGTGGCTACACCTTC

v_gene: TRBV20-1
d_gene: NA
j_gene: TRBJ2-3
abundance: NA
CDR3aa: CSATTGGTSGTSTDTQYF
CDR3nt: TGCAGTGCCACGACAGGGGGTACTAGCGGGACTAGCACAGATACGCAGTATTTT

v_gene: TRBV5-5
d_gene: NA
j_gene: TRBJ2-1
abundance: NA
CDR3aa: CASSSGARSSYNEQFF
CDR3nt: TGTGCCAGCAGCTCTGGGGCTAGGAGCTCCTACAATGAGCAGTTCTTC

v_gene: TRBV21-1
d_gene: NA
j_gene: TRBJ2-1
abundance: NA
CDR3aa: CASSLEVLRGPGDFF
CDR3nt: TGTGCCAGCAGCCTAGAGGTACTTCGGGGACCTGGGGACTTCTTC

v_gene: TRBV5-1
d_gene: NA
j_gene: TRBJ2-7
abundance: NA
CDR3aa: CASSPYEDEQYF
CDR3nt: TGCGCCAGCAGCCCGTATGAGGACGAGCAGTACTTC

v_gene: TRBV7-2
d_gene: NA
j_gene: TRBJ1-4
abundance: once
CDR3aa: CASSLDKKLFF
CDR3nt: TGTGCCAGCAGCTTAGACAAAAAACTGTTTTTT

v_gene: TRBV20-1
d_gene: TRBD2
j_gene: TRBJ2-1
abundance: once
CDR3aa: CSARSSGRPSRSYNEQFF
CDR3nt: TGCAGTGCTAGGAGTAGCGGGAGGCCCTCGCGGTCCTACAATGAGCAGTTCTTC

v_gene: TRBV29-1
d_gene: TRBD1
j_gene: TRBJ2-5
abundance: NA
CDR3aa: CSESTGEETQYF
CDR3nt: TGCAGCGAATCGACAGGGGAAGAGACCCAGTACTTC

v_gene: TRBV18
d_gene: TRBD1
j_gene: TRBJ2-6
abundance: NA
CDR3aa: CASSPRGQGASGANVLTF
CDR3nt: TGTGCCAGCTCACCACGAGGACAGGGGGCTTCAGGGGCCAACGTCCTGACTTTC